This is a list of T cell receptor beta chains from one sample in a study of blood T cell repertoires in COVID-19. Clones were sequenced by immunoSEQ multiplex PCR, and TCRdb holds only the in-frame ones, with some missing. Seen here are around 300,000 clones, approximately 90% observed once, and the top ten hold around 3.5%. The sample consisted of peripheral blood. The receptors derive from a middle-aged woman with acute or convalescent COVID-19. CDR3s include the opening cysteine and the closing phenylalanine or tryptophan. Fields, in order: D gene, clone size, V gene, J gene, CDR3 protein, CDR3 DNA. D genes are given only for firm matches. Clone size, where shown, is once, few, many, or a class for clones that have expanded.

D: -; size: -; V: TRBV27; J: TRBJ1-6; CDR3: CASRSGGDSPLHF; DNA: TGTGCCAGCAGGTCGGGGGGGGATTCACCCCTCCACTTT
D: TRBD1; size: -; V: TRBV19; J: TRBJ1-5; CDR3: CASSWTGGNQPQHF; DNA: TGTGCCAGTAGCTGGACAGGGGGCAATCAGCCCCAGCATTTT
D: TRBD1; size: -; V: TRBV5-8; J: TRBJ1-5; CDR3: CARFGQVGDSNQPQHF; DNA: TGTGCCAGGTTTGGACAGGTGGGGGATAGCAATCAGCCCCAGCATTTT
D: -; size: -; V: TRBV19; J: TRBJ1-2; CDR3: CASSTDLNQYGYTF; DNA: TGTGCCAGTTCGACAGATCTCAACCAGTATGGCTACACCTTC
D: -; size: -; V: TRBV6-5; J: TRBJ1-1; CDR3: CASSRGHTEAFF; DNA: TGTGCCAGCAGCCGAGGGCACACTGAAGCTTTCTTT
D: TRBD2; size: -; V: TRBV19; J: TRBJ2-1; CDR3: CASSIVRGGTLFNEQFF; DNA: TGTGCCAGTAGTATCGTGCGGGGGGGCACTTTGTTTAATGAGCAGTTCTTC
D: TRBD1; size: -; V: TRBV19; J: TRBJ2-5; CDR3: CASMRNQGAKETQYF; DNA: TGTGCCAGTATGAGGAACCAGGGGGCAAAAGAGACCCAGTACTTC
D: TRBD1; size: -; V: TRBV6-2/TRBV6-3; J: TRBJ1-2; CDR3: CASSYPTRGQEDYGYTF; DNA: TGTGCCAGCAGTTACCCAACGAGGGGGCAGGAGGACTATGGCTACACCTTC
D: -; size: -; V: TRBV2; J: TRBJ2-3; CDR3: CASSDAGWGDTQYF; DNA: TGTGCCAGCAGTGACGCGGGGTGGGGGGATACGCAGTATTTT
D: TRBD2; size: -; V: TRBV7-6; J: TRBJ2-1; CDR3: CASSLGGGGPYNEQFF; DNA: TGTGCCAGCAGCTTAGGGGGCGGGGGGCCTTACAATGAGCAGTTCTTC
D: -; size: -; V: TRBV12-3/TRBV12-4; J: TRBJ1-2; CDR3: CASSLFPVYGYTF; DNA: TGTGCCAGCAGTTTATTCCCAGTCTATGGCTACACCTTC
D: TRBD1; size: -; V: TRBV5-8; J: TRBJ1-5; CDR3: CASSRGQGGNQPQHF; DNA: TGTGCCAGCAGCCGGGGACAGGGCGGCAATCAGCCCCAGCATTTT
D: TRBD2; size: -; V: TRBV5-1; J: TRBJ2-1; CDR3: CASSSGPKRGRVEQFF; DNA: TGCGCCAGCAGCTCCGGCCCTAAGCGGGGGAGGGTTGAGCAGTTCTTC
D: TRBD2; size: -; V: TRBV5-4; J: TRBJ2-1; CDR3: CASSKLAGGDFDEQFF; DNA: TGTGCCAGCAGCAAACTAGCGGGGGGTGATTTCGATGAGCAGTTCTTC
D: TRBD2; size: -; V: TRBV5-1; J: TRBJ2-5; CDR3: CASSLTSTSVGVEETQYF; DNA: TGCGCCAGCAGCTTAACTTCGACTAGCGTGGGGGTGGAAGAGACCCAGTACTTC
D: TRBD2; size: -; V: TRBV30; J: TRBJ2-1; CDR3: CAWSPSLGEGEQFF; DNA: TGTGCCTGGAGTCCCTCCCTGGGGGAGGGTGAGCAGTTCTTC
D: TRBD2; size: -; V: TRBV29-1; J: TRBJ2-3; CDR3: CSVGAGGFTDTQYF; DNA: TGCAGCGTTGGAGCGGGGGGGTTCACAGATACGCAGTATTTT
D: TRBD2; size: once; V: TRBV4-2; J: TRBJ2-1; CDR3: CASSQGMTSGGWNEQFF; DNA: TGTGCCAGCAGCCAGGGGATGACTAGCGGGGGGTGGAATGAGCAGTTCTTC
D: -; size: -; V: TRBV2; J: TRBJ1-2; CDR3: CASSELQKLGGYTF; DNA: TGTGCCAGCAGTGAACTACAGAAACTAGGGGGCTACACCTTC
D: TRBD2; size: -; V: TRBV5-5; J: TRBJ2-3; CDR3: CASSLEPRTSGTDTQYF; DNA: TGTGCCAGCAGCTTGGAACCACGGACTAGCGGCACAGATACGCAGTATTTT
D: -; size: -; V: TRBV12-3/TRBV12-4; J: TRBJ1-2; CDR3: CASSPRVHTF; DNA: TGTGCCAGCAGCCCCAGGGTCCACACCTTC
D: -; size: -; V: TRBV5-1; J: TRBJ1-1; CDR3: CASSLSGGWTEAFF; DNA: TGCGCCAGCAGCTTAAGTGGCGGTTGGACTGAAGCTTTCTTT
D: TRBD2; size: -; V: TRBV29-1; J: TRBJ2-2; CDR3: CSVVGLANTGELFF; DNA: TGCAGCGTTGTGGGACTAGCTAACACCGGGGAGCTGTTTTTT
D: -; size: -; V: TRBV5-4; J: TRBJ1-2; CDR3: CASSLRQGIYGYTF; DNA: TGTGCCAGCAGCTTGAGGCAGGGGATCTATGGCTACACCTTC
D: -; size: -; V: TRBV5-4; J: TRBJ1-6; CDR3: CASSGPGTNNSPLHF; DNA: TGTGCCAGCAGCGGACCCGGGACTAATAATTCACCCCTCCACTTT
D: -; size: -; V: TRBV6-1; J: TRBJ2-1; CDR3: CASSARRGGNYNEQFF; DNA: TGTGCCAGCAGTGCCAGACGTGGGGGGAACTACAATGAGCAGTTCTTC
D: TRBD1; size: -; V: TRBV25-1; J: TRBJ2-1; CDR3: CASSERPGTGPSNNEQFF; DNA: TGTGCCAGCAGTGAACGTCCCGGGACAGGGCCCTCCAACAATGAGCAGTTCTTC
D: TRBD1; size: -; V: TRBV29-1; J: TRBJ1-2; CDR3: CSVLGPGQGRYGYTF; DNA: TGCAGCGTTTTAGGACCGGGACAGGGTCGATATGGCTACACCTTC
D: TRBD1; size: -; V: TRBV29-1; J: TRBJ1-5; CDR3: CSVSGQNNQPQHF; DNA: TGCAGCGTCTCGGGACAGAACAATCAGCCCCAGCATTTT
D: -; size: -; V: TRBV5-8; J: TRBJ1-1; CDR3: CASSLLRTSMNTEAFF; DNA: TGTGCCAGCAGCTTGCTAAGAACTTCCATGAACACTGAAGCTTTCTTT
D: -; size: -; V: TRBV30; J: TRBJ2-2; CDR3: CAWSDGLGGELFF; DNA: TGTGCCTGGAGTGACGGACTGGGCGGGGAGCTGTTTTTT
D: -; size: -; V: TRBV11-2; J: TRBJ1-1; CDR3: CASSPDRGTEAFF; DNA: TGTGCCAGCAGCCCAGACCGAGGCACTGAAGCTTTCTTT
D: -; size: -; V: TRBV4-2; J: TRBJ1-2; CDR3: CASSQGLIGTPQPNYGYTF; DNA: TGTGCCAGCAGCCAAGGACTCATAGGGACTCCGCAACCTAACTATGGCTACACCTTC
D: -; size: -; V: TRBV9; J: TRBJ2-3; CDR3: CASTADTQYF; DNA: TGTGCCAGCACCGCAGATACGCAGTATTTT
D: -; size: once; V: TRBV6-2/TRBV6-3; J: TRBJ1-1; CDR3: CASSLPNTEAFF; DNA: TGTGCCAGCAGCCTTCCAAACACTGAAGCTTTCTTT
D: TRBD1; size: -; V: TRBV12-5; J: TRBJ1-3; CDR3: CASGSDRERNTIYF; DNA: TGTGCTAGTGGTTCAGACAGGGAGCGAAACACCATATATTTT
D: TRBD1; size: -; V: TRBV12-3/TRBV12-4; J: TRBJ1-6; CDR3: CASRRTGDSPLHF; DNA: TGTGCCAGCAGACGGACAGGGGACTCACCCCTCCACTTT
D: TRBD2; size: -; V: TRBV7-3; J: TRBJ2-5; CDR3: CASSDTGTSEYQETQYF; DNA: TGTGCCAGCAGCGATACCGGGACTAGCGAGTACCAAGAGACCCAGTACTTC
D: -; size: -; V: TRBV11-2; J: TRBJ1-1; CDR3: CASSLIRGDRAFF; DNA: TGTGCCAGCAGCCTAATTCGGGGTGATAGGGCTTTCTTT
D: -; size: few; V: TRBV27; J: TRBJ1-1; CDR3: CASSLKMNTEAFF; DNA: TGTGCCAGCAGCCTAAAAATGAACACTGAAGCTTTCTTT
D: -; size: once; V: TRBV4-1; J: TRBJ1-5; CDR3: CASSQEVLRNQPQHF; DNA: TGCGCCAGCAGCCAAGAGGTGCTCAGGAATCAGCCCCAGCATTTT
D: TRBD1; size: -; V: TRBV5-4; J: TRBJ1-2; CDR3: CASSLNRGYGYTF; DNA: TGTGCCAGCAGCCTTAACAGGGGGTATGGCTACACCTTC
D: -; size: -; V: TRBV21-1; J: TRBJ2-2; CDR3: CASSNSGNTGELFF; DNA: TGTGCCAGCAGCAACAGCGGGAACACCGGGGAGCTGTTTTTT
D: TRBD1; size: -; V: TRBV19; J: TRBJ1-3; CDR3: CASRHRTGGVSGNTIYF; DNA: TGTGCCAGTAGACACCGGACAGGGGGGGTCTCTGGAAACACCATATATTTT
D: -; size: -; V: TRBV13; J: TRBJ1-6; CDR3: CASSPETDRAPLHF; DNA: TGTGCCAGCAGCCCCGAGACCGACCGGGCACCCCTCCACTTT
D: -; size: once; V: TRBV11-2; J: TRBJ2-1; CDR3: CASSPHPGLVSSYNEQFF; DNA: TGTGCCAGCAGCCCACACCCGGGACTCGTTAGCTCCTACAATGAGCAGTTCTTC
D: -; size: -; V: TRBV19; J: TRBJ1-2; CDR3: CASNPSLNYGYTF; DNA: TGTGCCAGTAATCCAAGCCTTAACTATGGCTACACCTTC
D: TRBD1; size: -; V: TRBV5-1; J: TRBJ2-5; CDR3: CASSVGQGGLRETQYF; DNA: TGCGCCAGCAGCGTTGGACAGGGCGGCCTTCGAGAGACCCAGTACTTC
D: -; size: -; V: TRBV7-8; J: TRBJ2-3; CDR3: CASSLDRASTDTQYF; DNA: TGTGCCAGCAGCTTAGACAGGGCGAGCACAGATACGCAGTATTTT
D: TRBD2; size: -; V: TRBV19; J: TRBJ2-2; CDR3: CASSAGTSGGPGELFF; DNA: TGTGCCAGTAGTGCGGGGACTAGCGGGGGGCCCGGGGAGCTGTTTTTT
D: -; size: -; V: TRBV24-1; J: TRBJ2-2; CDR3: CATSGLKGEYTGELFF; DNA: TGTGCCACCAGTGGATTAAAAGGGGAATACACCGGGGAGCTGTTTTTT
D: -; size: -; V: TRBV6-6; J: TRBJ1-3; CDR3: CASKPEGGAGNTIYF; DNA: TGTGCCAGCAAGCCAGAAGGGGGAGCGGGAAACACCATATATTTT
D: TRBD2; size: -; V: TRBV5-6; J: TRBJ2-3; CDR3: CASSLKAGGPVDTQYF; DNA: TGTGCCAGCAGCTTGAAAGCGGGGGGGCCTGTGGATACGCAGTATTTT